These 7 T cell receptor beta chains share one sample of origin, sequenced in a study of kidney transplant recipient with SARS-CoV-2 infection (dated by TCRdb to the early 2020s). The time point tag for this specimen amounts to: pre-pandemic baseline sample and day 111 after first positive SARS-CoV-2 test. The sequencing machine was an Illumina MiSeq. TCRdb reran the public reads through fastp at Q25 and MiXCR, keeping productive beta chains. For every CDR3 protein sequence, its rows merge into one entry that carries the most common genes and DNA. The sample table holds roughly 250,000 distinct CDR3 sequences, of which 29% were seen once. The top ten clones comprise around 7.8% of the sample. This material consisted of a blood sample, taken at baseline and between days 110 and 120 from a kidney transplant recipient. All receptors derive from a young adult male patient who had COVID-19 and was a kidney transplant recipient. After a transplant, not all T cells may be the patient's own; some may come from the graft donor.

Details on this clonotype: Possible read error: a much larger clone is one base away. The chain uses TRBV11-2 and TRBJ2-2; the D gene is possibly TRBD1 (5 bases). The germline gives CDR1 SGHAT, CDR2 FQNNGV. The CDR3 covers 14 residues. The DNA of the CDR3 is TGTGCCAACAGCTTAGACAGATACACCGGGGAGCTGTTTTTT. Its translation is CANSLDRYTGELFF. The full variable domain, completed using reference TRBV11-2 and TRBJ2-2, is EAGVAQSPRYKIIEKRQSVAFWCNPISGHATLYWYQQILGQGPKLLIQFQNNGVVDDSQLPKDRFSAERLKGVDSTLKIQPAKLEDSAVYLCANSLDRYTGELFFGEGSRLTVL.

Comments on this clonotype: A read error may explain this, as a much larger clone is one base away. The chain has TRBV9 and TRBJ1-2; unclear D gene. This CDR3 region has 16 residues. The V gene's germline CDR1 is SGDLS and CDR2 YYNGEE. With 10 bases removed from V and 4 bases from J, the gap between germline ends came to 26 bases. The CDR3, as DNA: TGTGCCGGCCGCGAAATGTACTCAAGAAAGACCTATGGCTACACCTTC. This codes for CAGREMYSRKTYGYTF.

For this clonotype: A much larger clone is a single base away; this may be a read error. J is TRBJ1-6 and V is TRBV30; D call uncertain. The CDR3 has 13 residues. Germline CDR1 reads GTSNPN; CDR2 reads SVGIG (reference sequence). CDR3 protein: CAWSGRYNSPLYF. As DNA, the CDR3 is TGTGCCTGGAGTGGTCGGTATAATTCACCCCTCTACTTT.

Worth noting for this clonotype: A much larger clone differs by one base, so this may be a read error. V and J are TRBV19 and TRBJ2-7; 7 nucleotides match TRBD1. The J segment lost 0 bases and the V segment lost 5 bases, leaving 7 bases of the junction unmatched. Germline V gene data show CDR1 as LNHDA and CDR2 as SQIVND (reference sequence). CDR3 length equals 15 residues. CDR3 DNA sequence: TGTGCCAGTAGTGATACAGGGGAAATCTCCTACGAGCAGTACTTC. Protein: CASSDTGEISYEQYF.

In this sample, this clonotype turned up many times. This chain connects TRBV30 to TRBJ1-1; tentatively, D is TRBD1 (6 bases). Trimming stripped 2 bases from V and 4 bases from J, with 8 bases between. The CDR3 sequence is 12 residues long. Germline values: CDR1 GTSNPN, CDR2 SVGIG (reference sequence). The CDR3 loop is CAWSIGGTEAFF. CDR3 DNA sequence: TGTGCCTGGAGTATAGGGGGCACTGAAGCTTTCTTT.

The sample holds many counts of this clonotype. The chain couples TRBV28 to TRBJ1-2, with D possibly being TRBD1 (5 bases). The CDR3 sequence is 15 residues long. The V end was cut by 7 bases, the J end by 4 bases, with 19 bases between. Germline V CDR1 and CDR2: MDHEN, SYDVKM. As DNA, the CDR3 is TGTGCCAGCAAGGCGCAGGGCTTCAGTATCTATGGCTACACCTTC. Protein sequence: CASKAQGFSIYGYTF.

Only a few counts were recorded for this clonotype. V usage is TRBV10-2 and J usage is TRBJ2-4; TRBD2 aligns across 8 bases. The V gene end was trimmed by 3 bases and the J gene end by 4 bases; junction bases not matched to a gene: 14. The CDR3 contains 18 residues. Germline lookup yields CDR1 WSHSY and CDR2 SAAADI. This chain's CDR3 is CASSDLKLERERKNIQYF. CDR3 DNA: TGCGCCAGCAGTGATTTAAAGTTGGAGCGGGAGAGGAAAAACATTCAGTACTTC.